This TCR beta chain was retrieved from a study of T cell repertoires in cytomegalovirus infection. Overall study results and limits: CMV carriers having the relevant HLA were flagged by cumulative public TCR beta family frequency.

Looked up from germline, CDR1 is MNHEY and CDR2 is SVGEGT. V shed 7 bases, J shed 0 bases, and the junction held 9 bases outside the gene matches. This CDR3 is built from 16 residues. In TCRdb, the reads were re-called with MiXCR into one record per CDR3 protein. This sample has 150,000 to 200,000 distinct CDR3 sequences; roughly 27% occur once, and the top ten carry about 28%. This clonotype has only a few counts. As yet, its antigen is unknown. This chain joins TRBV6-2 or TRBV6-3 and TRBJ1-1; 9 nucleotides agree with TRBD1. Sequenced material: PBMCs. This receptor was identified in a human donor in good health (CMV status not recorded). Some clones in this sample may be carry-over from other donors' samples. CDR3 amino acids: CASNLGQGRMNTEAFF. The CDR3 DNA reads TGTGCCAGCAACCTTGGACAGGGGCGGATGAACACTGAAGCTTTCTTT.